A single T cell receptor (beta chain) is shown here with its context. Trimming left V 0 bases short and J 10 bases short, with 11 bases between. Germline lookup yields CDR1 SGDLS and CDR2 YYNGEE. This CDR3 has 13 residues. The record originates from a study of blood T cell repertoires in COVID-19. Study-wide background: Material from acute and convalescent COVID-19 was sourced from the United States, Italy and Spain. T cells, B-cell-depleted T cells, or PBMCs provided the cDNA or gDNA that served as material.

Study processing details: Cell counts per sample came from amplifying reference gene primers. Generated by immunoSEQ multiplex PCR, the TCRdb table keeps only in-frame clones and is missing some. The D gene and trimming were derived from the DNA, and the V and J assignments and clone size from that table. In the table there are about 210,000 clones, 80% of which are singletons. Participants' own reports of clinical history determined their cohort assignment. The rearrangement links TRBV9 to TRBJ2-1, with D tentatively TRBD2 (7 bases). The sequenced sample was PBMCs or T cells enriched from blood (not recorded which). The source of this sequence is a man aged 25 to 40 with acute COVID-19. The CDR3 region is CASSVAGGREQFF. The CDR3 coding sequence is TGTGCCAGCAGCGTAGCGGGGGGCCGGGAGCAGTTCTTC.